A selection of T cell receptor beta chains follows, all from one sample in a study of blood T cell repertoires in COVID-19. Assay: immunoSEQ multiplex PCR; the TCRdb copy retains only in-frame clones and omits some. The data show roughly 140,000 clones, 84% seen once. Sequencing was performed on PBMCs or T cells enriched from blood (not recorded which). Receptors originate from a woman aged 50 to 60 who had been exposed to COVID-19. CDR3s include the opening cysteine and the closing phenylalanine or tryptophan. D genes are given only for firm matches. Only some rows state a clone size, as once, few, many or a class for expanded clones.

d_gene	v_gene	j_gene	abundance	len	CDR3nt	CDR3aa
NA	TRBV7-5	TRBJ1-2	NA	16	TGTGCCAGAAGCTTAAGACTATACCCCCCGTCTATCGGCTACACCTTC	CARSLRLYPPSIGYTF
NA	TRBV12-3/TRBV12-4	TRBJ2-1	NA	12	TGTGCCAGCAGTCTTATCTACAATGAGCAGTTCTTC	CASSLIYNEQFF
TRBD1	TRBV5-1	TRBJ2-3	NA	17	TGCGCCAGCAGCTTACAGGGGGCCGCGAGATTAACAGATACGCAGTATTTT	CASSLQGAARLTDTQYF
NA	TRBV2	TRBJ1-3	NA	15	TGTGCCAGCGCGCTGGGCGGGGCACCTGGAAACACCATATATTTT	CASALGGAPGNTIYF
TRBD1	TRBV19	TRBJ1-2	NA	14	TGTGCCAGTAGTATAGGTGCAGGGGGCTATGGCTACACCTTC	CASSIGAGGYGYTF
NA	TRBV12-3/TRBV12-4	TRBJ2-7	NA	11	TGTGCCAGCAGTTTGGGGGCCGAGCAGTACTTC	CASSLGAEQYF
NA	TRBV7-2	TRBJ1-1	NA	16	TGTGCCAGCAGCTTAGGAGCCGGGAGGGTGAACACTGAAGCTTTCTTT	CASSLGAGRVNTEAFF
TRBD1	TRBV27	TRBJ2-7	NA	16	TGTGCCAGCAGTTTCCTTCCGGGACAGGGGCACCGGGGGCAGTACTTC	CASSFLPGQGHRGQYF
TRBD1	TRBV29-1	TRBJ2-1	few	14	TGCAGCGCCCTGGACAGGAGCTCCTACAATGAGCAGTTCTTC	CSALDRSSYNEQFF
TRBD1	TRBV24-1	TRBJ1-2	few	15	TGTGCCACCAGCGGGACAGGGGGAGATAACTATGGCTACACCTTC	CATSGTGGDNYGYTF
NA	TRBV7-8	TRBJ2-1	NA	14	TGTGCCAGCAGCTTATCCGGTCTAGCCAATGAGCAGTTCTTC	CASSLSGLANEQFF
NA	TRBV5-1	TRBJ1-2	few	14	TGCGCCAGCAGCTTGACCCAGGGGTCAAAAGGCTACACCTTC	CASSLTQGSKGYTF
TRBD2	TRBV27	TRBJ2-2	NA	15	TGTGCCAGCAGTTTGCTAGCGGGGGCCACCGGGGAGCTGTTTTTT	CASSLLAGATGELFF
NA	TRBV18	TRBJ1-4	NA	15	TGTGCCAGCTCATTAAACGGACGGGGAGCTGAAAAACTGTTTTTT	CASSLNGRGAEKLFF
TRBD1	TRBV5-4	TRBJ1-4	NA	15	TGTGCCAGCAGCTCTCCGGGACAGGCTAATGAAAAACTGTTTTTT	CASSSPGQANEKLFF
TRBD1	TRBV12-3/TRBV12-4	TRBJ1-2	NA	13	TGTGCCAGCAGCCGGGGACAGGGCTATGGCTACACCTTC	CASSRGQGYGYTF
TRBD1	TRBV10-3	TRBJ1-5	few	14	TGTGCCATCAGTGGGACAGGGGGCAATCAGCCCCAGCATTTT	CAISGTGGNQPQHF
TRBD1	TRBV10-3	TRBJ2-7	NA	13	TGTGCCATCAGCCCGGGACAGGGCTACGAGCAGTACTTC	CAISPGQGYEQYF
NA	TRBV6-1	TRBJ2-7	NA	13	TGTGCCAGCAGTGAACACACAAACTACGAGCAGTACTTC	CASSEHTNYEQYF
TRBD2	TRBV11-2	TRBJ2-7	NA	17	TGTGCCAGCAGCTTTCTAGGTGCAGGGCGGGGAGGGAGCGAGCAGTACTTC	CASSFLGAGRGGSEQYF
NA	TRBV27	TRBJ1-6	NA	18	TGTGCCACCTCACGGGAAGGGAGAGGGTTTTCGGATAATTCACCCCTCCACTTT	CATSREGRGFSDNSPLHF
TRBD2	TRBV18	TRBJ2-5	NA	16	TGTGCCAGCTCATCCTGGGGACTAGCGGGTGGAGAGACCCAGTACTTC	CASSSWGLAGGETQYF
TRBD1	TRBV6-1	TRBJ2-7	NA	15	TGTGCCAGCAGTGAAGCCGGGACAGCCCAGTACGAGCAGTACTTC	CASSEAGTAQYEQYF
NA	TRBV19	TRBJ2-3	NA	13	TGTGCCAGTAGTGGGCCCCGCACAGATACGCAGTATTTT	CASSGPRTDTQYF
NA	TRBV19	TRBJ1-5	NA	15	TGTGCCAGTAGTTTATACCGGGACAACAATCAGCCCCAGCATTTT	CASSLYRDNNQPQHF
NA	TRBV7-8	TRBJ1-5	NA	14	TGTGCCAGCAGCTTGCCAGGGTTCAATCAGCCCCAGCATTTT	CASSLPGFNQPQHF
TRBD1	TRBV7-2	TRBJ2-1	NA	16	TGTGCCAGCAGCTTGACAGGGGACTTATCCTACAATGAGCAGTTCTTC	CASSLTGDLSYNEQFF
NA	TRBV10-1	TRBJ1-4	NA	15	TGCGCCAGCAGTGACTCGGGAACAACTAATGAAAAACTGTTTTTT	CASSDSGTTNEKLFF
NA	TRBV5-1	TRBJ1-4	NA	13	TGCGCCAGCGCAGGCGGGGAGGATGAAAAACTGTTTTTT	CASAGGEDEKLFF
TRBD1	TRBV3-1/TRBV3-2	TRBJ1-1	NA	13	TGTGCCAGCAGCGAGGGACAGTACACTGAAGCTTTCTTT	CASSEGQYTEAFF
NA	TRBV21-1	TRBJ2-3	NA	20	TGTGCCAGCAGCAAAGAGTATGGGCGGAGAGGGCGGGACCGCACAGATACGCAGTATTTT	CASSKEYGRRGRDRTDTQYF
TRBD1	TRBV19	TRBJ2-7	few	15	TGTGCCAGTGGTCCCATCGACAGGGCGCCCTACGAGCAGTACTTC	CASGPIDRAPYEQYF
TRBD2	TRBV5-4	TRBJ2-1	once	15	TGTGCCAGCAGCCCGACTAGCGGGAGGGCAGGTGAGCAGTTCTTC	CASSPTSGRAGEQFF
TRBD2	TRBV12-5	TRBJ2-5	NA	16	TGTGCTAGTGGTTTCGGGTTAGCGGGGTCCCAAGAGACCCAGTACTTC	CASGFGLAGSQETQYF
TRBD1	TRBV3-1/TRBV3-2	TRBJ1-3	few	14	TGTGCCAGCAGCCCCCGGACAGGTGGAAACACCATATATTTT	CASSPRTGGNTIYF
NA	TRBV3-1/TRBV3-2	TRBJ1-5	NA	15	TGTGCCAGCAGCCAAGGGTTAACGGTCAATCAGCCCCAGCATTTT	CASSQGLTVNQPQHF
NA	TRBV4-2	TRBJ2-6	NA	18	TGTGCCAGCAGCCTCAGGGGTCTGTTGAGGTCTGGGGCCAACGTCCTGACTTTC	CASSLRGLLRSGANVLTF